Below are 27 T cell receptor beta chains sequenced from a single sample in a study of technical replicates of blood from several donors. The protocol was immunoSEQ multiplex PCR, while the TCRdb copy is restricted to in-frame clones and leaves out a portion. Of about 83,000 clones listed, approximately 90% are singletons. The sequenced material came from T cells isolated from PBMCs. These receptors were collected from a human donor in good health.

The chain recombines TRBV28 with TRBJ2-5, with D unclear. This CDR3 is 14 amino acids long. V lost 5 bases and J 2 bases, leaving 12 bases between the germline ends. Germline V gives CDR1 MDHEN, CDR2 SYDVKM. The CDR3 DNA reads as TGTGCCAGCAGTGCGACCGACATACAAGAGACCCAGTACTTC. Translation: CASSATDIQETQYF.

The chain recombines TRBV5-1 with TRBJ2-5; TRBD2 agrees at 10 bases. V lost 3 bases, J lost 2 bases, and 4 bases stayed unmatched. Germline CDR1 reads SGHRS; CDR2 reads YFSETQ. This CDR3 has 15 residues. The CDR3 nucleotides read TGCGCCAGCAGCTGGGGGACTAGCGAGCAAGAGACCCAGTACTTC. This sequence encodes CASSWGTSEQETQYF.

The CDR3 bases are TGTGCCAGCAGCTCCCGGGACCGGGGGTTCTACGAGCAGTACTTC. Translated: CASSSRDRGFYEQYF. V gene TRBV5-4 combines with J gene TRBJ2-7, with D possibly TRBD2 on 6 matching bases. The V gene's germline CDR1 is SGHNT and CDR2 YYREEE (reference sequence). The CDR3 consists of 15 residues. Between the trimmed V and J ends, which lost 3 bases and 3 bases, there was a span of 16 bases.

The V gene is TRBV5-1, the J gene TRBJ2-5; the match to TRBD1 covers 10 bases. CDR1 is SGHRS and CDR2 is YFSETQ in the germline V gene. V gave up 1 base and J gave up 4 bases; unmatched junction bases: 7. The CDR3 length is 16 residues. CDR3 sequence reads: CASSLLTGTGVETQYF. In DNA form, the CDR3 reads TGCGCCAGCAGCTTGCTCACCGGGACAGGGGTAGAGACCCAGTACTTC.

The V gene is TRBV19, the J gene TRBJ1-5, with 7 bases matching TRBD1. Germline CDR1 is LNHDA and CDR2 is SQIVND (reference sequence). The CDR3 contains 17 residues. After removal of 7 bases from V and 0 bases from J, the junction contained 12 bases not matched to a gene. The CDR3 DNA is TGTGCCAGTAAGACGGGGACAGTCAGACTTAGCAATCAGCCCCAGCATTTT. Protein product: CASKTGTVRLSNQPQHF.

The V gene is TRBV30, the J gene TRBJ2-3, with a possible D match to TRBD1 (6 bases). The CDR3 loop spans 12 amino acids. Trimming pared 1 base from V and 6 bases from J, leaving 8 bases between. Looked up from germline, CDR1 is GTSNPN and CDR2 is SVGIG (reference sequence). The CDR3 loop is CAWSARGDTQYF. The CDR3, as DNA: TGTGCCTGGAGTGCTAGGGGGGATACGCAGTATTTT.

CDR3 in amino acids: CASHVPVEGGTSVLVDEQYF. The CDR3 bases are TGTGCCAGCCACGTCCCCGTTGAAGGCGGGACTAGCGTTTTGGTCGACGAGCAGTACTTC. The chain recombines TRBV21-1 with TRBJ2-7; the D call TRBD2 from the table was never checked on the DNA. TRBV21-1 is a documented pseudogene. The CDR3 sequence is 20 residues long.

The chain couples TRBV4-1 to TRBJ2-5, with 7 bases aligning to TRBD2. The CDR3 length is 14 residues. V gave up 3 bases and J gave up 5 bases; unmatched junction bases: 6. Germline loops: CDR1 MGHRA, CDR2 YSYEKL. CDR3 coding DNA: TGCGCCAGCAGCCATCCGCTCGGGGGGGAGACCCAGTACTTC. It encodes CASSHPLGGETQYF.

The V call is TRBV19, the J call TRBJ2-7; the match to TRBD1 covers 11 bases. The trim removed 5 bases at V and 6 bases at J, leaving 6 bases unmatched. The germline V gene has CDR1 LNHDA and CDR2 SQIVND (reference sequence). The CDR3 is 14 residues long. CDR3: CASSGTGGVGEQYF. The CDR3 bases are TGTGCCAGTAGTGGGACAGGGGGGGTTGGCGAGCAGTACTTC.

The CDR3 nucleotides read TGTGCCAGCAGTTACCTCGGGACAGAGTATGGCTACACCTTC. Its translation: CASSYLGTEYGYTF. The genes are TRBV6-6 and TRBJ1-2, with 7 bases fitting TRBD1. This CDR3 is built from 14 residues. Trimming took 2 bases from V and 5 from J; bases not matched to a gene: 5. Germline CDR1 is MNHNY and CDR2 is SVGAGI (reference sequence).

The rearrangement uses TRBV25-1 and TRBJ2-5; a weak D match, TRBD2 (5 bases). The CDR3 runs to 13 residues. Germline lookup yields CDR1 MGHDK and CDR2 SYGVNS. Trimming removed 4 bases from V and 3 bases from J, with 9 bases in between. The CDR3, as DNA: TGTGCCAGCAGTGGAGGGTTTGAAGAGACCCAGTACTTC. Its protein is CASSGGFEETQYF.

The gene calls are TRBV4-1 and TRBJ2-3; the match to TRBD1 covers 7 bases. Per the germline V gene, CDR1 is MGHRA and CDR2 is YSYEKL. J lost 3 bases, V lost 1 base, and 4 bases had no gene match. This CDR3 comprises 15 residues. The CDR3 region is CASSQAQGETDTQYF. The CDR3 DNA follows: TGCGCCAGCAGCCAAGCCCAGGGGGAAACAGATACGCAGTATTTT.

This chain links TRBV7-6 with TRBJ2-2, with 11 bases identical to TRBD2. CDR3 length equals 20 residues. Germline trimming cut 3 bases from V and 2 bases from J; bases unmatched to any gene: 14. Germline V CDR1 and CDR2: SGHVS, FNYEAQ. In nucleotides, the CDR3 is TGTGCCAGCAGCTTGAGTTCTCGGCTAGCGGGGGGTGGTAACACCGGGGAGCTGTTTTTT. It specifies CASSLSSRLAGGGNTGELFF.

In this sample, this clone turned up once. The V and J genes are TRBV27 and TRBJ1-1; 8 bases match TRBD1. V lost 3 bases to trimming and J lost 3 bases; unmatched junction nucleotides: 9. CDR3 length: 16 amino acids. Germline V CDR1 and CDR2: MNHEY, SMNVEV (reference sequence). The CDR3 bases are TGTGCCAGCAGTTTGGGCAGGGGGCAAGGGGACACTGAAGCTTTCTTT. Translating it yields CASSLGRGQGDTEAFF.

This chain joins TRBV11-3 and TRBJ2-7; the match to TRBD1 covers 9 bases. This CDR3 has 16 amino acids. Germline V CDR1 and CDR2: SGHNT, YENEEA. J gave up 5 bases and V 1 base, and 9 bases lay outside the gene matches. The CDR3 DNA sequence: TGTGCCAGCAGCTTAGTTAGAAAAGGGACAGGGAACGAGCAGTACTTC. This translates into CASSLVRKGTGNEQYF. Complete variable domain (other parts from reference TRBV11-3 and TRBJ2-7): EAGVVQSPRYKIIEKKQPVAFWCNPISGHNTLYWYLQNLGQGPELLIRYENEEAVDDSQLPKDRFSAERLKGVDSTLKIQPAELGDSAVYLCASSLVRKGTGNEQYFGPGTRLTVT.

This chain connects TRBV18 to TRBJ1-5, with TRBD1 identical over 7 bases. Germline V gene lookup returns CDR1 KGHSH and CDR2 LQKENI. This CDR3 spans 18 amino acids. V shed 2 bases and J 0 bases; nucleotides not matched to a gene: 10. The CDR3 nucleotides are TGTGCCAGCTCACCAATAAAATCGGGGACAGCTAGCAATCAGCCCCAGCATTTT. It encodes CASSPIKSGTASNQPQHF.

V usage is TRBV2 and J usage is TRBJ1-1; tentatively, D is TRBD1 (6 bases). This CDR3 region has 14 residues. Trimming removed 10 bases from V and 4 bases from J, with 19 bases in between. Per the germline V gene, CDR1 is SNHLY and CDR2 is FYNNEI. The CDR3 nucleotides read TGTGCCATCGTAGAAGGGGGGGGTGGCACTGAAGCTTTCTTT. Translating it yields CAIVEGGGGTEAFF.

V usage is TRBV7-9 and J usage is TRBJ2-5; 8 nucleotides agree with TRBD2. Germline V gene lookup returns CDR1 SEHNR and CDR2 FQNEAQ (reference sequence). The CDR3 consists of 16 residues. J was trimmed by 4 bases and V by 5 bases; bases with no gene match: 12. The DNA for the CDR3 is TGTGCCAGCAGCCAACCAAGGGGCGGGGGGCGAGAGACCCAGTACTTC. It translates to CASSQPRGGGRETQYF. Drawing the rest from reference TRBV7-9 and TRBJ2-5, the complete variable domain is DTGVSQNPRHKITKRGQNVTFRCDPISEHNRLYWYRQTLGQGPEFLTYFQNEAQLEKSRLLSDRFSAERPKGSFSTLEIQRTEQGDSAMYLCASSQPRGGGRETQYFGPGTRLLVL.

The chain uses TRBV2 and TRBJ2-2; 8 bases align to TRBD1. The germline V gene encodes CDR1 SNHLY and CDR2 FYNNEI. The CDR3 sequence is 19 residues long. V was clipped by 3 bases and J by 4 bases; unmatched bases: 16. The CDR3 DNA sequence: TGTGCCAGCAGTGAGGGTTTGCCTGGGCAGGGGGCGGGCACCGGGGAGCTGTTTTTT. Residues: CASSEGLPGQGAGTGELFF.

V is TRBV11-3 and J is TRBJ2-7; D call uncertain. The V end lost 2 bases, the J end lost 4 bases, and 6 bases lay between the germline ends. CDR3 length: 12 amino acids. Per germline, CDR1 SGHNT and CDR2 YENEEA. CDR3 loop: CASSLQAYEQYF. The CDR3 DNA reads TGTGCCAGCAGCTTACAAGCTTACGAGCAGTACTTC.

This sequence joins TRBV29-1 and TRBJ2-7, with TRBD1 identical over 9 bases. V was pared by 6 bases and J by 3 bases, with 9 bases of the junction left unmatched. The germline gives CDR1 SQVTM, CDR2 ANQGSEA. The CDR3 loop spans 14 amino acids. The CDR3 reads CSVNDRGDLYEQYF. The DNA for the CDR3 is TGCAGCGTGAACGACAGGGGGGACCTCTACGAGCAGTACTTC.

This clone was seen once. The chain employs TRBV28 and TRBJ2-7; TRBD1 aligns across 10 bases. Germline V gene data show CDR1 as MDHEN and CDR2 as SYDVKM. The CDR3 spans 17 residues. J gave up 2 bases and V 6 bases, and 13 bases lay outside the gene matches. CDR3: CASRDRGGRTSTYEQYF. Here the CDR3 DNA reads TGTGCCAGCAGGGACAGGGGGGGTCGGACTAGCACCTACGAGCAGTACTTC.

CDR3 sequence (DNA): TGCGCCAGCAGCTTGGAAGGGGGCCCCTACAATGAGCAGTTCTTC. This encodes CASSLEGGPYNEQFF. V usage is TRBV5-1 and J usage is TRBJ2-1; 7 bases match TRBD1. In germline, CDR1 is SGHRS, CDR2 YFSETQ. The CDR3 is 15 residues long. V was clipped by 0 bases and J by 2 bases; unmatched bases: 2.

The V gene is TRBV29-1, the J gene TRBJ1-1; 7 nucleotides match TRBD1. The CDR3 consists of 12 residues. Germline V CDR1 and CDR2: SQVTM, ANQGSEA. J lost 7 bases, V lost 6 bases, and 8 bases had no gene match. The CDR3 coding sequence is TGCAGCGTAGGGGGCAGGGAGAGTGAAGCTTTCTTT. Translating gives CSVGGRESEAFF.

The chain links TRBV15 to TRBJ2-5, with 11 bases identical to TRBD2. This CDR3 spans 16 amino acids. Germline V gene data show CDR1 as LNHNV and CDR2 as YYDKDF (reference sequence). After removal of 3 bases from V and 2 bases from J, the junction contained 5 bases not matched to a gene. CDR3 bases: TGTGCCACCAGCAGGGGGACTAGCGGAATTCAAGAGACCCAGTACTTC. This sequence encodes CATSRGTSGIQETQYF.

This chain uses TRBV19 with TRBJ1-4, with 8 bases identical to TRBD1. V lost 9 bases and J lost 3; bases outside the gene matches: 12. CDR1 is LNHDA, CDR2 SQIVND, per germline (reference sequence). The CDR3 is 16 residues long. This CDR3 reads CASRDRPAGANEKLFF. The CDR3 DNA sequence: TGTGCCAGCAGGGACAGGCCGGCGGGAGCTAATGAAAAACTGTTTTTT.

The rearrangement joins TRBV5-1 to TRBJ1-5, with TRBD1 as a possible D gene (6 bases). This CDR3 has 17 residues. Trimming removed 7 bases at V and 0 bases at J, with 20 bases between. Germline V lookup: CDR1 SGHRS, CDR2 YFSETQ. The DNA for the CDR3 is TGCGCCAGCGGAGGAGTCGCGGGGGCTCTTAGCAATCAGCCCCAGCATTTT. Residues: CASGGVAGALSNQPQHF.